Reported below is one T cell receptor (beta chain). TCRdb's copy holds only in-frame clones and misses some; the assay was immunoSEQ multiplex PCR. The table shows about 130,000 clones, with roughly 91% occurring only once. The sample is drawn from a study of cytomegalovirus exposure and HLA in healthy donors. Trimming cost V 5 bases and J 7 bases; bases outside gene matches: 6. CDR3 length: 15 amino acids. In germline, CDR1 is MNHEY, CDR2 SVGAGI. This receptor was taken from a man between 25 and 39 years old in good health and CMV-seronegative. The sequenced material came from PBMCs. The rearrangement uses TRBV6-5 and TRBJ1-6; TRBD1 matches 9 bases. The CDR3 reads CASSKGTGKNSPLHF. The CDR3 coding sequence is TGTGCCAGCAGTAAAGGGACAGGGAAAAATTCACCCCTCCACTTT.